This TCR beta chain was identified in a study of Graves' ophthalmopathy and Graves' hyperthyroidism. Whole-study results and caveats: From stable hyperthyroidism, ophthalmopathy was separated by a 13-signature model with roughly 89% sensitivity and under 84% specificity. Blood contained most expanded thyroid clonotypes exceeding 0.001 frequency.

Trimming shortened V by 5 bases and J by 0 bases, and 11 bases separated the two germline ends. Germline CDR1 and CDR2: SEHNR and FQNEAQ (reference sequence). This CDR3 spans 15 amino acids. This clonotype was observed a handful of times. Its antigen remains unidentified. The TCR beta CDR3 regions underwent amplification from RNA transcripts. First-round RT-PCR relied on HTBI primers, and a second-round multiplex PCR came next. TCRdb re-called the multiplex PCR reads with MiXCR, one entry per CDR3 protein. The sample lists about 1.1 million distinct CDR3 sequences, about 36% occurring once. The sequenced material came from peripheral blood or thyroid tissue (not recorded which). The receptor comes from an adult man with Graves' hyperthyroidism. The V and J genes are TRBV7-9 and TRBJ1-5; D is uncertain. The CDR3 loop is CASSPSGDSNQPQHF. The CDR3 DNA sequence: TGTGCCAGCAGCCCCAGCGGGGATAGCAATCAGCCCCAGCATTTT.